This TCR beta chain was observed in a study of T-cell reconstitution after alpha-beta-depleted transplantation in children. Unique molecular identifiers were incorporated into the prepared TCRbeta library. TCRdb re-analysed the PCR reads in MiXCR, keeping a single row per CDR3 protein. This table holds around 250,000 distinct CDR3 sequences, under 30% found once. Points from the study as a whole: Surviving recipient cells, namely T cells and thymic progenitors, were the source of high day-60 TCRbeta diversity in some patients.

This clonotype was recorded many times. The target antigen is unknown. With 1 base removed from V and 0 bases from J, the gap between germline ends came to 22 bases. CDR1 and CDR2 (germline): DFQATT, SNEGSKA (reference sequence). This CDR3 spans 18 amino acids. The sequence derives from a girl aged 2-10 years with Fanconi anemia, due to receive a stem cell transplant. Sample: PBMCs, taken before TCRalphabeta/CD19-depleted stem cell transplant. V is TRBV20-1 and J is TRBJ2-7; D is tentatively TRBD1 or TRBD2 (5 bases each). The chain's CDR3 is CSARALATQGAFSYEQYF. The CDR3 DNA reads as TGCAGTGCTAGAGCTTTGGCGACGCAGGGAGCTTTCTCCTACGAGCAGTACTTC.